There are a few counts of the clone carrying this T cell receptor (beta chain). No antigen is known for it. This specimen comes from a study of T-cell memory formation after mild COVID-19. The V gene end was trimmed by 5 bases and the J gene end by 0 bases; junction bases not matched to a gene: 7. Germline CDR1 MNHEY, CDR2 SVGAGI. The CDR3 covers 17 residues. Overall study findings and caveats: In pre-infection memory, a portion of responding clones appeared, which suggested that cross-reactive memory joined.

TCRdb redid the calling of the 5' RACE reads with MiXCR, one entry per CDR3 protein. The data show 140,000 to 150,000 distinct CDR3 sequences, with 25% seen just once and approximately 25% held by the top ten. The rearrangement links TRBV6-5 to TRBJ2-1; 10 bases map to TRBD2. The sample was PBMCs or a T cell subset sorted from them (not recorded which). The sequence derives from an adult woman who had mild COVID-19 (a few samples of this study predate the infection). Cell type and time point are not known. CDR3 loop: CASSPSGRASSYNEQFF. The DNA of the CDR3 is TGTGCCAGCAGTCCAAGCGGGAGGGCCAGCTCCTACAATGAGCAGTTCTTC.